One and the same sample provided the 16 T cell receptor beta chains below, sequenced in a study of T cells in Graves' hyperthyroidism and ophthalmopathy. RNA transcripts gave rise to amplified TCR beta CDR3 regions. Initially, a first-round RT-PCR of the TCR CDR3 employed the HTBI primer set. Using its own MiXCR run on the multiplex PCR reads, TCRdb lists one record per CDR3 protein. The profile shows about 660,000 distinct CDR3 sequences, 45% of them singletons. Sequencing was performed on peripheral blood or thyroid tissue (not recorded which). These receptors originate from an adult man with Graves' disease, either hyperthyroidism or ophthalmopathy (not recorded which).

CDR3 amino acids: CASSGAGTGSYEQYF. CDR3 DNA: TGTGCCAGCAGTGGTGCCGGGACAGGGTCCTACGAGCAGTACTTC. The chain is built from TRBV2 and TRBJ2-7; 9 bases map to TRBD1. There are 15 residues in the CDR3. The V segment lost 4 bases and the J segment 1 base; nucleotides outside the gene matches: 5. The germline V gene has CDR1 SNHLY and CDR2 FYNNEI.

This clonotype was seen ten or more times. CDR3 in DNA: TGTGCCAGCAGCGTCGGCGCCCCCTACGAGCAGTACTTC. Translation gives CASSVGAPYEQYF. The chain joins TRBV7-2 to TRBJ2-7; D not resolved. CDR1 SGHTA and CDR2 FQGNSA come from the germline V gene. Trimming left V 5 bases short and J 2 bases short, with 10 bases between. This CDR3 has 13 amino acids.

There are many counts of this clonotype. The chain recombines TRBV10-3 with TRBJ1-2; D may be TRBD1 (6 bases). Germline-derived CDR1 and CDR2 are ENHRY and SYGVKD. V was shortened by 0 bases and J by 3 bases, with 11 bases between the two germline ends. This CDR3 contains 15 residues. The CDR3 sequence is CAISESEDSYYGYTF. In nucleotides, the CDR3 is TGTGCCATCAGTGAGTCGGAGGACAGTTACTATGGCTACACCTTC.

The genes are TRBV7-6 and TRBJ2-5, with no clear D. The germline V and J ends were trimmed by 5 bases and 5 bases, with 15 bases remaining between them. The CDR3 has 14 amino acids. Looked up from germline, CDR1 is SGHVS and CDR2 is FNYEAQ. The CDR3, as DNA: TGTGCCAGCAGCCCCAATGGTGGGCCTGAGACCCAGTACTTC. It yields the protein CASSPNGGPETQYF.

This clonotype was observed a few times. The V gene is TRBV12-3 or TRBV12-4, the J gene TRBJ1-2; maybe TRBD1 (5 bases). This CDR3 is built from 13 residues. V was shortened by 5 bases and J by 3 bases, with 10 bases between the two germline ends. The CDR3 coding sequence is TGTGCCAGCAGTCCACAGGCCTACTATGGCTACACCTTC. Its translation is CASSPQAYYGYTF.

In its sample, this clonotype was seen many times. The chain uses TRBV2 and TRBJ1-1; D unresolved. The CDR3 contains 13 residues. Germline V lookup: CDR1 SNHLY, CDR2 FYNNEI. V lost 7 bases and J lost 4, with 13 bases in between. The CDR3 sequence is CASTAGLGTEAFF. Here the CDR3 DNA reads TGTGCCAGCACAGCCGGGTTGGGCACTGAAGCTTTCTTT.

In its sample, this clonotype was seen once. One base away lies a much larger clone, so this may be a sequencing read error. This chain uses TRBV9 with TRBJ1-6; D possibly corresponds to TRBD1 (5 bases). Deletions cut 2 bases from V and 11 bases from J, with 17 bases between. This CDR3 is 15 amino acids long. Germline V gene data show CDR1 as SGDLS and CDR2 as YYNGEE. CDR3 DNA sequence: TGTGCCAGCAGCGTTTCTACAGGATTCGATCCACCCCTCCACTTT. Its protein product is CASSVSTGFDPPLHF.

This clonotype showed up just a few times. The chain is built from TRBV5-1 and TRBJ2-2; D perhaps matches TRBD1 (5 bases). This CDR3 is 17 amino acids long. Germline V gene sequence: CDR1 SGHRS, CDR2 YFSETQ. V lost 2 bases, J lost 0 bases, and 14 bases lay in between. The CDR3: CASSFTSSRANTGELFF. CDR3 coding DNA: TGCGCCAGCAGCTTTACCAGTAGCAGGGCGAACACCGGGGAGCTGTTTTTT.

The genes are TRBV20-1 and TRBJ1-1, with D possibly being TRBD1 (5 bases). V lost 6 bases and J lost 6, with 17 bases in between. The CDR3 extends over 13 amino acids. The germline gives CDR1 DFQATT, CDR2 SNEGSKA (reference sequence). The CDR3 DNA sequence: TGCAGTGCACCGATCGTGGGGGAACCTGAAGCTTTCTTT. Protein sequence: CSAPIVGEPEAFF.

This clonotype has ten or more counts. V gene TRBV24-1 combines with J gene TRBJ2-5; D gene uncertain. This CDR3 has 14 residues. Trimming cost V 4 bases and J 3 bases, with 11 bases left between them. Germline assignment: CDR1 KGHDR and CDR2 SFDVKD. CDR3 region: CATSDPSNEETQYF. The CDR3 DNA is TGTGCCACCAGTGACCCCAGTAATGAAGAGACCCAGTACTTC.

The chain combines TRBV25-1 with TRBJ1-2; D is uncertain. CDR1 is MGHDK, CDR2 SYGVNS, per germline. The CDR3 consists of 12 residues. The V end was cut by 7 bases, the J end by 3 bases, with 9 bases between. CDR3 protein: CASTAPDYGYTF. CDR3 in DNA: TGTGCCAGCACTGCCCCGGACTATGGCTACACCTTC.

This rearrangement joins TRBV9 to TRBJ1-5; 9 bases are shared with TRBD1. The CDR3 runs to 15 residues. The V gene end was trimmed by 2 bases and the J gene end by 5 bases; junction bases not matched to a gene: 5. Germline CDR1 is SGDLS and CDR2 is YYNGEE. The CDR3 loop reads CASSVTGGRDQPQHF. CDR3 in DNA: TGTGCCAGCAGCGTGACAGGGGGGAGGGATCAGCCCCAGCATTTT.

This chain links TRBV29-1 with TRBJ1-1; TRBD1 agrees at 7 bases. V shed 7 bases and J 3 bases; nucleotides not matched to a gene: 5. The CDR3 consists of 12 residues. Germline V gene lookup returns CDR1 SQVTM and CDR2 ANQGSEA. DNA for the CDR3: TGCAGCGCCATGACAGGGTACACTGAAGCTTTCTTT. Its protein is CSAMTGYTEAFF.

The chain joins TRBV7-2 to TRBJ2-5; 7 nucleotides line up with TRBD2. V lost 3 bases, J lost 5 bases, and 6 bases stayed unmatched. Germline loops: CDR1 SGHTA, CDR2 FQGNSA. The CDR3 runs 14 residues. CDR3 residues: CASSLGGVLETQYF. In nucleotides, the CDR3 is TGTGCCAGCAGCTTGGGGGGGGTGCTCGAGACCCAGTACTTC.

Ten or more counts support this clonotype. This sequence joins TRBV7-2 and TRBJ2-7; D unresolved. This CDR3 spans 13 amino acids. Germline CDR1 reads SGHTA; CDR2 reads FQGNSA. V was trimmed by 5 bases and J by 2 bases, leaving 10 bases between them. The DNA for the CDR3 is TGTGCCAGCAGCCCCCTCCGGGCCTACGAGCAGTACTTC. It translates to CASSPLRAYEQYF.

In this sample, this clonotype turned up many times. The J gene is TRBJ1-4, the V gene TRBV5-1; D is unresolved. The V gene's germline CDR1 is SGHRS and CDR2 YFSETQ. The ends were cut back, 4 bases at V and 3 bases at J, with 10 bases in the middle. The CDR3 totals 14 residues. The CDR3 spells CASSNPGANEKLFF. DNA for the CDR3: TGCGCCAGCAGCAACCCAGGCGCTAATGAAAAACTGTTTTTT.